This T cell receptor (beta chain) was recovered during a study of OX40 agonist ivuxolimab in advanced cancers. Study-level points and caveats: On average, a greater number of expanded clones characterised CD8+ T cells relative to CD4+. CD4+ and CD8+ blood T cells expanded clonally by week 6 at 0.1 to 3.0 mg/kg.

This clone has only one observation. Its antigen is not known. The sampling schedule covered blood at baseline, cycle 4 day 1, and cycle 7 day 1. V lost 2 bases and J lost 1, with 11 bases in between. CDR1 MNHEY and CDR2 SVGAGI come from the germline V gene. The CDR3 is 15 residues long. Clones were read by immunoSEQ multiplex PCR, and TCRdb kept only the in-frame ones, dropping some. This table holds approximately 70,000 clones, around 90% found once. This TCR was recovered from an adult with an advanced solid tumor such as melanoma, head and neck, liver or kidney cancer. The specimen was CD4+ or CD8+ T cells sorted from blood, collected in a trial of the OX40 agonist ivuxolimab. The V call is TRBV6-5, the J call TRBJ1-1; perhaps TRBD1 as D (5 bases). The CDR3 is CASSYLGGANTEAFF. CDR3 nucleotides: TGTGCCAGCAGTTACCTCGGCGGGGCGAACACTGAAGCTTTCTTT.